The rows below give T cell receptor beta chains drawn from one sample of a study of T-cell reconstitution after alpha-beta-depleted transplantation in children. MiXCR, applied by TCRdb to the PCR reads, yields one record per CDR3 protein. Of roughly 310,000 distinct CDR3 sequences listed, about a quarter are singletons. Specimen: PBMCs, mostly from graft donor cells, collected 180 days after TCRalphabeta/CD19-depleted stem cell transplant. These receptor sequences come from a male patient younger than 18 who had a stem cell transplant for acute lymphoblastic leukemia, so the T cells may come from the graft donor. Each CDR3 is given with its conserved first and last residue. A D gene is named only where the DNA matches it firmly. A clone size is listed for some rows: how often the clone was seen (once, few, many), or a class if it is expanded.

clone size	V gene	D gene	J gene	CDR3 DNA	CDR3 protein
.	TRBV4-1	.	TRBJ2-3	TGCGCCAGCAGCCAAGTCCGCCTAGCGAGCACAGATACGCAGTATTTT	CASSQVRLASTDTQYF
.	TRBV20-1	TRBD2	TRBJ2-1	TGCAGTGCTAGAGGGACTAGCCAATACGTGACGGGTGAGCAGTTCTTC	CSARGTSQYVTGEQFF
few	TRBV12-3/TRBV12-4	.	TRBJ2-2	TGTGCCAGCAGTTTTCAAGGAGGGGCCACCGGGGAGCTGTTTTTT	CASSFQGGATGELFF
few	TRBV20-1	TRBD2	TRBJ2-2	TGCAGTGCTAGGGGCGGGAGCGACACCGGGGAGCTGTTTTTT	CSARGGSDTGELFF
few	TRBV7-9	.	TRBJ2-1	TGTGCCAGCAGCTTCTTTTGGAGCGACAATGAGCAGTTCTTC	CASSFFWSDNEQFF
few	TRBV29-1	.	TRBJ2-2	TGCAGCGTTTCAGGGTACACGGGGGAGCTGTTTTTT	CSVSGYTGELFF
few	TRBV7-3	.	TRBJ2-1	TGTGCCAGCAGCTTAAGGGTTAGTGCTTACAATGAGCAGTTCTTC	CASSLRVSAYNEQFF
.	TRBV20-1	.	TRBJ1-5	TGCAGTGCTAGTCTGGAGTCGGGTAATCAGCCCCAGCATTTT	CSASLESGNQPQHF
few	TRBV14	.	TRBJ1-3	TGTGCCAGCAGCCAAGATCAGTACGGGGTGTTGGTCCAGCCAAGCTCTGGAAACACCATATATTTT	CASSQDQYGVLVQPSSGNTIYF
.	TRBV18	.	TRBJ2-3	TGTGCCAGCTCGAACGAACATAGCGGCAACACAGATACGCAGTATTTT	CASSNEHSGNTDTQYF
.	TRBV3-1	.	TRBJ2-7	TGTGCCAGCAGCCAAAGGAGGGAACTCTCCTACGAGCAGTACTTC	CASSQRRELSYEQYF
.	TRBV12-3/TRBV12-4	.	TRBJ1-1	TGTGCCAGCAGTTTAAGGGTATCGGGCACTGAAGCTTTCTTT	CASSLRVSGTEAFF
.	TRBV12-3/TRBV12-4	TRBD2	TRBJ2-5	TGTGCCAGCAGTCGACTAGCGGGAGCTCAGTACTTC	CASSRLAGAQYF
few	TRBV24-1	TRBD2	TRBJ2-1	TGTGCCACCAGTGCTAGCGGGAGGGGGAATGAGCAGTTCTTC	CATSASGRGNEQFF
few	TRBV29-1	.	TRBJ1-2	TGCAGCGCCTACGGACAGCTCGGAGTTTACACCTTC	CSAYGQLGVYTF
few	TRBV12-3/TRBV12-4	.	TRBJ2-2	TGTGCCAGCCTTAGGCTGCTTCAGGCCGGGGAGCTGTTTTTT	CASLRLLQAGELFF
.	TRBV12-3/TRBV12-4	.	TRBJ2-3	TGTGCCAGCAGCTCCAAACCTAGCAGCACAGATACGCAGTATTTT	CASSSKPSSTDTQYF